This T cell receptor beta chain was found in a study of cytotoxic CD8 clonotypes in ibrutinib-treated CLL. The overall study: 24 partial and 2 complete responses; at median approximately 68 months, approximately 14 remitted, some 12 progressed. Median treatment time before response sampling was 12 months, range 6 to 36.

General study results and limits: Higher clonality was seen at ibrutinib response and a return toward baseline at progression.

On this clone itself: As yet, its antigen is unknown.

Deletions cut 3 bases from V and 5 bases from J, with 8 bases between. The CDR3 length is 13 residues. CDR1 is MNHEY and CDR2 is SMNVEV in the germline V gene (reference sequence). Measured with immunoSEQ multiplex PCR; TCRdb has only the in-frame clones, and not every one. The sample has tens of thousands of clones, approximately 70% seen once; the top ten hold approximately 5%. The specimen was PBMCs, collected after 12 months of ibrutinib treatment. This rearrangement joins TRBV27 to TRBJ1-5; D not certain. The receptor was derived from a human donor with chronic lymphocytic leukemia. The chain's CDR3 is CASSFQEDQPQHF. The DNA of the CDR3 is TGTGCCAGCAGTTTTCAGGAGGATCAGCCCCAGCATTTT.